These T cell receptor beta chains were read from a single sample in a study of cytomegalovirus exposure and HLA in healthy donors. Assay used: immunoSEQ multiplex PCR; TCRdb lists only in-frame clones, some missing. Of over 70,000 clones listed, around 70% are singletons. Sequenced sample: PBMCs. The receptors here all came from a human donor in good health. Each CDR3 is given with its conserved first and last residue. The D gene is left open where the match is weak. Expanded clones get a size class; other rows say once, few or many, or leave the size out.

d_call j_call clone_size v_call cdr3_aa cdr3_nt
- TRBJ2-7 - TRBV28 CASSLYLPGSEQYF TGTGCCAGCAGTTTATATCTCCCGGGGAGCGAGCAGTACTTC
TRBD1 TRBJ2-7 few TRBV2 CASIGSGTGYEQYF TGTGCCAGCATTGGGTCCGGGACAGGCTACGAGCAGTACTTC
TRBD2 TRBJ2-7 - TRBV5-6 CASTYPGLAGVLGYEQYF TGTGCCAGCACCTACCCGGGACTAGCGGGAGTTTTGGGGTACGAGCAGTACTTC
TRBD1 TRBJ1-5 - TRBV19 CASIPRGTGRDQPQHF TGTGCCAGTATTCCCAGGGGGACAGGGCGGGATCAGCCCCAGCATTTT
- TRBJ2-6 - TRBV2 CASKEWSGANVLTF TGTGCCAGTAAGGAGTGGTCTGGGGCCAACGTCCTGACTTTC
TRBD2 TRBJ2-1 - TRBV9 CASSVGVAGGQFF TGTGCCAGCAGCGTAGGGGTAGCGGGAGGGCAGTTCTTC
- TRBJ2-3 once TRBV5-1 CASKTSSGTDTQYF TGCGCCAGTAAAACATCTAGTGGCACAGATACGCAGTATTTT
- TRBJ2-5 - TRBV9 CASSVGPSDQETQYF TGTGCCAGCAGCGTAGGCCCTAGCGATCAAGAGACCCAGTACTTC
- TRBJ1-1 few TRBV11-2 CASSPRSRDTEAFF TGTGCCAGCAGCCCAAGGTCCAGGGACACTGAAGCTTTCTTT
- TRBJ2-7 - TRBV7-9 CASSLGGNYEQYF TGTGCCAGCAGCTTAGGAGGAAACTACGAGCAGTACTTC
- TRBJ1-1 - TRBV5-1 CASSLRQGLGKAEAFF TGCGCCAGCAGCTTGCGTCAGGGGTTAGGTAAGGCTGAAGCTTTCTTT
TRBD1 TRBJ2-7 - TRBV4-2 CASSQDTGTAYEQYF TGTGCCAGCAGCCAAGATACGGGGACAGCGTACGAGCAGTACTTC
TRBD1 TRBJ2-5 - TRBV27 CASRAIGTGVETQYF TGTGCCAGCAGGGCTATTGGGACAGGGGTCGAGACCCAGTACTTC
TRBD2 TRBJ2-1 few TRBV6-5 CASRKLAGGLNEQFF TGTGCCAGCAGGAAACTAGCGGGAGGGCTCAATGAGCAGTTCTTC